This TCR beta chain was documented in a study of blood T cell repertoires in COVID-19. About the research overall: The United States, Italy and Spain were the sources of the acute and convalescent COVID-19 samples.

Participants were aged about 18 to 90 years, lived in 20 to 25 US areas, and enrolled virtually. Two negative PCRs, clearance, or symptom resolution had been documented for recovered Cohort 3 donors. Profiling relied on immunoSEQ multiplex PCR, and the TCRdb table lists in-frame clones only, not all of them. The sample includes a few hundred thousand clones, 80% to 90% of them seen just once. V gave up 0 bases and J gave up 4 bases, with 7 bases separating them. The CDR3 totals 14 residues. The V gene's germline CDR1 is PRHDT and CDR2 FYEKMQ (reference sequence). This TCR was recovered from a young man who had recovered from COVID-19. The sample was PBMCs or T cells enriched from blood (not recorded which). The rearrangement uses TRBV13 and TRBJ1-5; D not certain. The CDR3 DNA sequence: TGTGCCAGCAGCTTAGGCTTCCCTAATCAGCCCCAGCATTTT. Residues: CASSLGFPNQPQHF.